One and the same sample provided the 26 T cell receptor beta chains below, sequenced in a study of control samples from healthy donors and cancer patients (dated by TCRdb to between 2020 and 2021). Library creation used the immunoSEQ multiplex PCR assay. TCRdb took this table from immuneACCESS and kept in-frame rearrangements with V and J called. Such tables lack part of the clones; where checked against another copy, unresolved V genes explain under half of the gap, and the rest is unexplained. Recorded for this sample are 350,000 to 450,000 clones; over 75% of them occurred a single time. Around 6.4% of the sample goes to the ten largest clones. Sequences were obtained from PBMCs. The receptor source for this set is a man aged 35-49 years with head and neck cancer.

This rearrangement joins TRBV15 to TRBJ2-1, with unresolved D. The ends were cut back, 5 bases at V and 7 bases at J, with 12 bases in the middle. The germline V gene encodes CDR1 LNHNV and CDR2 YYDKDF (reference sequence). The CDR3 spans 13 residues. CDR3 sequence reads: CATSLDRGNEQFF. The CDR3 coding sequence is TGTGCCACCAGCCTTGATCGAGGAAATGAGCAGTTCTTC.

The chain couples TRBV7-3 to TRBJ2-3; the match to TRBD2 covers 7 bases. CDR3 size: 15 residues. CDR1 SGHTA and CDR2 FQGTGA come from the germline V gene. The V gene end was trimmed by 5 bases and the J gene end by 4 bases; junction bases not matched to a gene: 9. The CDR3 DNA reads as TGTGCCAGCAGCCCTACCGGGGGGTTAGCAGATACGCAGTATTTT. This codes for CASSPTGGLADTQYF.

The chain employs TRBV7-2 and TRBJ1-1; 8 bases align to TRBD1. The CDR3 runs 14 residues. CDR1 and CDR2 (germline): SGHTA, FQGNSA. The V and J ends lost 2 bases and 7 bases, in that order; junction bases with no gene match: 6. The CDR3 is CASSLSQGAVEAFF. Here the CDR3 DNA reads TGTGCCAGCAGCTTATCCCAGGGGGCGGTTGAAGCTTTCTTT.

V gene TRBV27 combines with J gene TRBJ1-5, with no clear D. Germline V gene lookup returns CDR1 MNHEY and CDR2 SMNVEV (reference sequence). V was clipped by 4 bases and J by 4 bases, with 17 bases between them. This CDR3 is built from 16 residues. The CDR3 sequence is CASSSTPGPINQPQHF. The CDR3 DNA is TGTGCCAGCAGTTCCACCCCCGGACCTATTAATCAGCCCCAGCATTTT.

The chain links TRBV9 to TRBJ2-7, with 8 bases that match TRBD2. V lost 2 bases, J lost 4 bases, and 5 bases stayed unmatched. Germline CDR1 reads SGDLS; CDR2 reads YYNGEE. The CDR3 loop spans 14 amino acids. CDR3 bases: TGTGCCAGCAGCGTCGACGGGGGGGCGTACGAGCAGTACTTC. Translated: CASSVDGGAYEQYF.

The CDR3 coding sequence is TGTGCCAGCAGGGGACTTTTCGATGAGCAGTTCTTC. Its protein is CASRGLFDEQFF. This chain connects TRBV6-6 to TRBJ2-1; maybe TRBD2 (6 bases). The germline V and J ends were trimmed by 6 bases and 8 bases, with 11 bases remaining between them. Germline CDR1 MNHNY, CDR2 SVGAGI (reference sequence). This CDR3 comprises 12 residues.

The chain carries TRBV2 and TRBJ2-1; 10 bases are shared with TRBD2. CDR3 size: 14 residues. The ends lost 8 bases at V and 6 bases at J; junction bases unmatched: 7. CDR1 is SNHLY, CDR2 FYNNEI, per germline. The CDR3 coding sequence is TGTGCCAGCGCCGGGACTAGCGCCTCCAATGAGCAGTTCTTC. It specifies CASAGTSASNEQFF.

J is TRBJ2-2 and V is TRBV12-5, with 10 bases identical to TRBD1. The CDR3 spans 15 residues. Unmatched junction bases numbered 4, after V lost 6 bases and J lost 3 bases. Germline V gene lookup returns CDR1 LGHNT and CDR2 FRNRAP. CDR3 nucleotide sequence: TGTGCTAGTGGCCGGACAGGGGGGCACACCGGGGAGCTGTTTTTT. It encodes CASGRTGGHTGELFF.

J is TRBJ2-7 and V is TRBV28; D may correspond to TRBD1 or TRBD2 (5 bases each). This CDR3 has 14 residues. Germline CDR1 is MDHEN and CDR2 is SYDVKM. The germline V and J ends were trimmed by 8 bases and 2 bases, with 16 bases remaining between them. The CDR3 here is CASGKGTVTYEQYF. The CDR3 coding sequence is TGTGCCAGCGGTAAAGGGACGGTTACCTACGAGCAGTACTTC.

The V call is TRBV5-6, the J call TRBJ1-6, with D unresolved. There are 11 residues in the CDR3. Germline V gives CDR1 SGHDT, CDR2 YYEEEE. The V end was cut by 3 bases, the J end by 13 bases, with 8 bases between. The CDR3 region is CASSSDGPLHF. In DNA form, the CDR3 reads TGTGCCAGCAGCTCAGACGGGCCCCTCCACTTT. Complete variable domain (other parts from reference TRBV5-6 and TRBJ1-6): DAGVTQSPTHLIKTRGQQVTLRCSPKSGHDTVSWYQQALGQGPQFIFQYYEEEERQRGNFPDRFSGHQFPNYSSELNVNALLLGDSALYLCASSSDGPLHFGNGTRLTVT.

The rearrangement joins TRBV6-5 to TRBJ2-3; the D gene could be TRBD1 or TRBD2 (5 bases each). The CDR3 sequence is 15 residues long. V was cut by 5 bases and J by 2 bases, with 14 bases left in between. The germline CDR1 and CDR2 sequences are MNHEY and SVGAGI. CDR3 sequence (DNA): TGTGCCAGCAGTCAGAGTGGGGGTTTCACAGATACGCAGTATTTT. Translation gives CASSQSGGFTDTQYF.

Regarding this clone: The same CDR3 can be traced to other DNA sequences in this sample. The genes are TRBV3-1 (or the pseudogene TRBV3-2) and TRBJ1-5, with D maybe TRBD1 (5 bases). V lost 3 bases and J 2 bases, leaving 8 bases between the germline ends. CDR3 size: 14 residues. Germline lookup yields CDR1 LGHDT and CDR2 YNNKEL (reference sequence). Here the CDR3 reads CASSQGGGNQPQHF. The CDR3 DNA follows: TGTGCCAGCAGCCAGGGGGGGGGCAATCAGCCCCAGCATTTT.

This clone was seen just once. The chain has TRBV7-8 and TRBJ2-5, with 7 bases that match TRBD2. CDR3 size: 14 residues. Germline CDR1 and CDR2: SGHVS and FQNEAQ. The trim removed 5 bases at V and 4 bases at J, leaving 7 bases unmatched. The CDR3 sequence: CASSARPGGETQYF. CDR3 bases: TGTGCCAGCAGCGCCCGACCGGGGGGAGAGACCCAGTACTTC.

This clone was found once. This chain joins TRBV7-9 and TRBJ1-3; D perhaps matches TRBD1 (5 bases). This CDR3 has 16 residues. Germline values: CDR1 SEHNR, CDR2 FQNEAQ (reference sequence). The V and J ends lost 5 bases and 0 bases respectively, with 14 bases between them. The CDR3 reads CASSLWGGSSGNTIYF. CDR3 DNA: TGTGCCAGCAGCCTGTGGGGGGGAAGCTCTGGAAACACCATATATTTT. Together with reference TRBV7-9 and TRBJ1-3, the CDR3 gives the full variable domain: DTGVSQNPRHKITKRGQNVTFRCDPISEHNRLYWYRQTLGQGPEFLTYFQNEAQLEKSRLLSDRFSAERPKGSFSTLEIQRTEQGDSAMYLCASSLWGGSSGNTIYFGEGSWLTVV.

This chain connects TRBV27 to TRBJ1-4, with 8 bases identical to TRBD1. This CDR3 is built from 14 residues. Germline trimming cut 6 bases from V and 8 bases from J; bases unmatched to any gene: 8. Germline loops: CDR1 MNHEY, CDR2 SMNVEV (reference sequence). CDR3 sequence reads: CASRPRTGTEKLFF. For the CDR3, the DNA is TGTGCCAGCAGACCCCGGACAGGGACGGAAAAACTGTTTTTT.

CDR3 DNA: TGTGCCAGCAGTGCGCGGACAGGGAGGGGGGCCTACAATGAGCAGTTCTTC. It codes for CASSARTGRGAYNEQFF. V and J are TRBV25-1 and TRBJ2-1; D might be TRBD1 (8 bases). Germline values: CDR1 MGHDK, CDR2 SYGVNS. Trimming pared 4 bases from V and 2 bases from J, leaving 18 bases between. The CDR3 is 17 amino acids.

This clone was counted once. CDR3 sequence: CASSLSKVNTEAFF. The CDR3 nucleotides read TGTGCCAGCAGTTTATCGAAGGTGAACACTGAAGCTTTCTTT. The chain combines TRBV27 with TRBJ1-1; D uncertain. The CDR3 loop spans 14 amino acids. Deletions cut 0 bases from V and 0 bases from J, with 5 bases between. CDR1 and CDR2 from the germline V gene are MNHEY and SMNVEV (reference sequence).

In its sample, this clone was seen once. The rearrangement joins TRBV15 to TRBJ1-3, with 7 bases that match TRBD1. V gave up 7 bases and J gave up 0 bases; unmatched junction bases: 6. The V gene's germline CDR1 is LNHNV and CDR2 YYDKDF (reference sequence). The CDR3 sequence is 15 residues long. Written as DNA, the CDR3 is TGTGCCACCACCAGGGGACAGTCCTCTGGAAACACCATATATTTT. This codes for CATTRGQSSGNTIYF. Supplemented by reference TRBV15 and TRBJ1-3, the full variable domain reads DAMVIQNPRYQVTQFGKPVTLSCSQTLNHNVMYWYQQKSSQAPKLLFHYYDKDFNNEADTPDNFQSRRPNTSFCFLDIRSPGLGDTAMYLCATTRGQSSGNTIYFGEGSWLTVV.

J is TRBJ2-7 and V is TRBV14; possibly TRBD1 for D (5 bases). V was clipped by 8 bases and J by 0 bases, with 11 bases between them. Germline CDR1 SGHDN, CDR2 FVKESK. This CDR3 contains 13 residues. Here the CDR3 DNA reads TGTGCCAGCGCAGGGTCCCCCTCCTACGAGCAGTACTTC. Translation: CASAGSPSYEQYF. Full variable domain (remainder filled in from reference TRBV14 and TRBJ2-7): EAGVTQFPSHSVIEKGQTVTLRCDPISGHDNLYWYRRVMGKEIKFLLHFVKESKQDESGMPNNRFLAERTGGTYSTLKVQPAELEDSGVYFCASAGSPSYEQYFGPGTRLTVT.

The chain carries TRBV19 and TRBJ2-2; 8 nucleotides line up with TRBD1. Germline values: CDR1 LNHDA, CDR2 SQIVND (reference sequence). The CDR3 length is 16 residues. The ends lost 3 bases at V and 3 bases at J; junction bases unmatched: 6. The CDR3 loop is CASSIGNRGDTGELFF. CDR3 bases: TGTGCCAGTAGTATCGGTAACAGGGGGGACACCGGGGAGCTGTTTTTT.

The V call is TRBV11-1, the J call TRBJ2-2; TRBD1 aligns across 8 bases. Trimming at V came to 5 bases and at J to 6 bases, leaving 8 bases not matched to a gene. Germline CDR1 and CDR2: SGHAT and FQDESV (reference sequence). This CDR3 region has 15 residues. Here the CDR3 reads CASSLPDRAPGELFF. CDR3 DNA sequence: TGTGCCAGCAGCCTCCCGGACAGGGCCCCCGGGGAGCTGTTTTTT.

The rearrangement uses TRBV3-1 (or the pseudogene TRBV3-2) and TRBJ1-1; maybe TRBD1 (6 bases). Germline V gives CDR1 LGHDT, CDR2 YNNKEL (reference sequence). V lost 3 bases, J lost 2 bases, and 16 bases lay in between. The CDR3 has 16 residues. This CDR3 is CASSHWGARGNTEAFF. CDR3 bases: TGTGCCAGCAGCCATTGGGGCGCCAGGGGAAACACTGAAGCTTTCTTT.

The V and J genes are TRBV25-1 and TRBJ2-5, with 9 bases lining up with TRBD1. CDR3 size: 16 residues. With V trimmed by 3 bases and J by 0 bases, 5 bases remained unmatched. Germline V gene data show CDR1 as MGHDK and CDR2 as SYGVNS. The chain's CDR3 is CASSDPGQGYQETQYF. The CDR3 nucleotides are TGTGCCAGCAGTGACCCGGGACAGGGATACCAAGAGACCCAGTACTTC. Looking up the rest from reference TRBV25-1 and TRBJ2-5 gives the full variable domain: EADIYQTPRYLVIGTGKKITLECSQTMGHDKMYWYQQDPGMELHLIHYSYGVNSTEKGDLSSESTVSRIRTEHFPLTLESARPSHTSQYLCASSDPGQGYQETQYFGPGTRLLVL.

This chain links TRBV7-8 with TRBJ2-3, with 7 nucleotides matching TRBD2. The CDR3 is 16 amino acids. Germline CDR1 is SGHVS and CDR2 is FQNEAQ. J was trimmed by 0 bases and V by 1 base; bases with no gene match: 4. The DNA of the CDR3 is TGTGCCAGCAGCTTAGATGAGGGAGGGAGCACAGATACGCAGTATTTT. This translates into CASSLDEGGSTDTQYF.

A word on this clone: A read error may account for a junction end that differs from germline. The CDR3 spells CASSLGEILAGDYEQYF. Here the CDR3 DNA reads TGTGCTAGCAGCTTAGGTGAGATTCTGGCGGGAGACTACGAGCAGTACTTC. V is TRBV7-7 and J is TRBJ2-7, with 7 bases matching TRBD2. Germline V CDR1 and CDR2: SSHAT, FNYEAQ (reference sequence). CDR3 length: 17 amino acids.

The chain uses TRBV4-2 and TRBJ1-5; TRBD1 is a possible D gene (5 bases). The germline V and J ends were trimmed by 2 bases and 4 bases, with 12 bases remaining between them. Germline V CDR1 and CDR2: LGHNA, YNFKEQ. The CDR3 covers 15 residues. This CDR3 is CASSQWGSANQPQHF. CDR3 DNA sequence: TGTGCCAGCAGCCAATGGGGGTCAGCAAATCAGCCCCAGCATTTT.